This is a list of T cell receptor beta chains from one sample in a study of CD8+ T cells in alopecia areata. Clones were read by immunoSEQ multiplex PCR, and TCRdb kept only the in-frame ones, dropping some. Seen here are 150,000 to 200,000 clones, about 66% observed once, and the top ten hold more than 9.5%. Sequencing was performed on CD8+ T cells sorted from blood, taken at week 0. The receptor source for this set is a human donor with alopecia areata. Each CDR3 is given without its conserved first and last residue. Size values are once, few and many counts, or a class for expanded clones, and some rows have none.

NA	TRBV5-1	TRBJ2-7	ASSLDRTYEQY
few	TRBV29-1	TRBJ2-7	SVARGLGQSYEQY
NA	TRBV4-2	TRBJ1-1	ASSPQGNTEAF
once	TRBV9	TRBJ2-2	ASSGSYTGELF
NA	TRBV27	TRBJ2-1	ASSQAGYNEQF
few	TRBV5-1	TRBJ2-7	ASSFTGSYEQY
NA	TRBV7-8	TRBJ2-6	ASSLKSSGTAQLGGANVLT
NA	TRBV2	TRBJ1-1	ASSERQDLNTEAF
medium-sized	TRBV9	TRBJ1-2	ASSVAGLSSYGYT
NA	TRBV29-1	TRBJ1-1	SVASGGSGAF
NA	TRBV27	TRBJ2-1	ASSPGVHEQF
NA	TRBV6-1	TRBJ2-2	ASSEGLGLNTGELF
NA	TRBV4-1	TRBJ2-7	ASSPLRGGLDEQY
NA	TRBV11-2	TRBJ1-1	ASSFGTNTEAF
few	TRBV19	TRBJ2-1	ASMIGGPGYNEQF
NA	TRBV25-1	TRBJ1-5	ARQDRVNQPQH
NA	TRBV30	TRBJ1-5	AWSPKGLGQGWQPQH
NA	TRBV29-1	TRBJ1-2	SVEADRVDGYT
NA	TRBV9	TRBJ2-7	ASSVGAGVLYEQY
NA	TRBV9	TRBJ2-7	ASSKGYEQY
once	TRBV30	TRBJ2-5	AWSQGRQNQETQY
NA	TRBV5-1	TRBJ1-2	ASSFGPGQGVNYGYT